Described below is a single T cell receptor beta chain sequence and its context. Second-dose timings of about 4 or about 12 weeks were pooled. The sample belongs to a study of T cell responses to AZD1222 COVID-19 vaccine. The table came from immunoSEQ multiplex PCR; TCRdb's copy has only in-frame clones and leaves some out. This sample has 90,000 to 150,000 clones, with 86% found just once. This specimen was peripheral blood, taken 28 days after the second AZD1222 dose. The source of this sequence is an adult who received the AZD1222 COVID-19 vaccine.

The CDR3 DNA reads as TGTGCCAGCAGCCAATCAGGAATCTCTGGAAACACCATATATTTT. Protein product: CASSQSGISGNTIYF. V and J are TRBV16 and TRBJ1-3; D remains unclear. CDR3 size: 15 residues. The germline V gene encodes CDR1 KGHSY and CDR2 FQNENV. With 0 bases removed from V and 0 bases from J, the gap between germline ends came to 6 bases.